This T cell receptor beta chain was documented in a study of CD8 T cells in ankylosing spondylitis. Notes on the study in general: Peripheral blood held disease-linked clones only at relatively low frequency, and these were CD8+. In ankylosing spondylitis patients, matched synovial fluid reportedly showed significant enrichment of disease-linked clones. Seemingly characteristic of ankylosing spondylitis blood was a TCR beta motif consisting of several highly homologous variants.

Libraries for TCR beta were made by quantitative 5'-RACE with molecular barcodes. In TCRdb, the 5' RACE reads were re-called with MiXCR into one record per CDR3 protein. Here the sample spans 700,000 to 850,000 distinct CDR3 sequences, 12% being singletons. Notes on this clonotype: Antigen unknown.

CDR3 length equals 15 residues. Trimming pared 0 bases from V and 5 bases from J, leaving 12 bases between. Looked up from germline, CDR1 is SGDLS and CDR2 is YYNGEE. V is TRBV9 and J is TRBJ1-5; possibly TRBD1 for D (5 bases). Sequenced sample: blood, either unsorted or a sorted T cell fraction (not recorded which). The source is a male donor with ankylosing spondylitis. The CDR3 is CASSVAGIRDQPQHF. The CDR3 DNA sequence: TGTGCCAGCAGCGTAGCAGGGATTCGGGATCAGCCCCAGCATTTT.